The next 13 T cell receptor beta chains were all read from a single sample in a study of blood T cell repertoires in COVID-19 (TCRdb year 2020). Receptor libraries were prepared by the immunoSEQ multiplex PCR assay. TCRdb holds this immuneACCESS table with in-frame rearrangements only. Some clones are missing; in checked studies, unresolved V genes explain under half, and the rest has no known cause. The sample table shows about 250,000 clones, and approximately 90% are seen once. Around 2% of the sample rests with the top ten. The sequenced sample was PBMCs or T cells enriched from blood (not recorded which). Source of these receptors: a woman younger than 35 who had recovered from COVID-19.

J is TRBJ1-1 and V is TRBV5-5; D is undetermined. Germline values: CDR1 SGHKS, CDR2 YYEKEE (reference sequence). This CDR3 region has 14 residues. V was pared by 4 bases and J by 1 base, with 11 bases between. This CDR3 is CASSRYSGNTEAFF. Written as DNA, the CDR3 is TGTGCCAGCAGCCGGTACTCAGGGAACACTGAAGCTTTCTTT.

This chain joins TRBV29-1 and TRBJ1-2, with TRBD1 as a possible D gene (5 bases). The V and J ends lost 2 bases and 7 bases respectively, with 8 bases between them. The CDR3 length is 11 residues. From germline, CDR1 is SQVTM and CDR2 ANQGSEA. The CDR3 DNA follows: TGCAGCGTTGAAACAGGCACTGGCTACACCTTC. Residues: CSVETGTGYTF. Supplemented by reference TRBV29-1 and TRBJ1-2, the full variable domain reads SAVISQKPSRDICQRGTSLTIQCQVDSQVTMMFWYRQQPGQSLTLIATANQGSEATYESGFVIDKFPISRPNLTFSTLTVSNMSPEDSSIYLCSVETGTGYTFGSGTRLTVV.

V and J are TRBV7-2 and TRBJ1-6, with 8 positions matching TRBD1. Trimming cost V 2 bases and J 7 bases; bases outside gene matches: 4. The CDR3 loop spans 15 amino acids. CDR1 and CDR2 from the germline V gene are SGHTA and FQGNSA. CDR3 region: CASSLMQGANSPLHF. The CDR3, as DNA: TGTGCCAGCAGCTTAATGCAGGGGGCCAATTCACCCCTCCACTTT.

The chain joins TRBV5-1 to TRBJ2-3; TRBD2 aligns across 8 bases. The germline V gene encodes CDR1 SGHRS and CDR2 YFSETQ. The junction had 4 bases not matched to a gene; V was cut back by 4 bases and J by 0 bases. CDR3 length: 15 amino acids. CDR3 sequence reads: CASSISGASTDTQYF. In DNA form, the CDR3 reads TGCGCCAGCAGCATTAGCGGGGCTAGCACAGATACGCAGTATTTT.

CDR3 DNA sequence: TGTGCCACCGGGCGGGGGGCTGGAGAAGCTTTCTTT. Protein product: CATGRGAGEAFF. The chain carries TRBV24-1 and TRBJ1-1; maybe TRBD1 (6 bases). The V end was cut by 9 bases, the J end by 8 bases, with 15 bases between. The CDR3 sequence is 12 residues long. Germline V gene sequence: CDR1 KGHDR, CDR2 SFDVKD.

The chain couples TRBV25-1 to TRBJ1-2, with a weak D call TRBD1 (5 bases). CDR3 size: 14 residues. Germline lookup yields CDR1 MGHDK and CDR2 SYGVNS. Between the trimmed V and J ends, which lost 5 bases and 6 bases, there was a span of 16 bases. The CDR3: CASSSPPGLDGYTF. CDR3 coding DNA: TGTGCCAGCAGTTCGCCGCCGGGACTCGATGGCTACACCTTC.

This clone has only a few counts. Other DNA sequences from this sample encode an identical CDR3 as well. The chain carries TRBV27 and TRBJ1-3; no reliable D call. The V end lost 8 bases, the J end lost 0 bases, and 11 bases lay between the germline ends. Germline V lookup: CDR1 MNHEY, CDR2 SMNVEV (reference sequence). This CDR3 has 14 amino acids. The CDR3 loop reads CASSLDSSGNTIYF. CDR3 DNA: TGTGCCAGCTCCTTGGACTCCTCTGGAAACACCATATATTTT.

The gene calls are TRBV4-2 and TRBJ1-1, with 7 bases that match TRBD1. The CDR3 is 12 amino acids. Germline V gives CDR1 LGHNA, CDR2 YNFKEQ. After removal of 4 bases from V and 7 bases from J, the junction contained 3 bases not matched to a gene. CDR3 loop: CASSPGTDEAFF. CDR3 nucleotides: TGTGCCAGCAGCCCAGGGACAGATGAAGCTTTCTTT.

The chain is built from TRBV2 and TRBJ2-1, with 9 bases lining up with TRBD1. The ends lost 3 bases at V and 6 bases at J; junction bases unmatched: 15. In germline, CDR1 is SNHLY, CDR2 FYNNEI. The CDR3 is 18 amino acids. The chain's CDR3 is CASSDMNRDRVSGNEQFF. DNA for the CDR3: TGTGCCAGCAGTGATATGAACCGGGACAGGGTTAGTGGCAATGAGCAGTTCTTC.

This rearrangement joins TRBV4-1 to TRBJ2-1; 7 bases agree with TRBD2. Per germline, CDR1 MGHRA and CDR2 YSYEKL. Unmatched junction bases numbered 8, after V lost 0 bases and J lost 0 bases. CDR3 length: 18 residues. The CDR3 reads CASSQDGRAGSSYNEQFF. The CDR3 DNA reads as TGCGCCAGCAGCCAAGATGGCCGAGCGGGAAGCTCCTACAATGAGCAGTTCTTC.

The J gene is TRBJ1-4, the V gene TRBV18; tentative D call: TRBD1 (6 bases). The V and J ends lost 3 bases and 6 bases respectively, with 14 bases between them. Germline assignment: CDR1 KGHSH and CDR2 LQKENI. The CDR3 has 15 residues. CDR3 protein: CASSPVRDIHEKLFF. CDR3 DNA sequence: TGTGCCAGCTCACCGGTCAGGGACATTCATGAAAAACTGTTTTTT.

This chain connects TRBV9 to TRBJ1-1, with D perhaps matching TRBD1 (6 bases). The CDR3 length is 14 residues. Germline V CDR1 and CDR2: SGDLS, YYNGEE. V lost 3 bases to trimming and J lost 3 bases, with 12 bases between them. CDR3 nucleotide sequence: TGTGCCAGCAGCGCCAGGGGCACGGACACTGAAGCTTTCTTT. The encoded protein is CASSARGTDTEAFF.

The chain recombines TRBV7-9 with TRBJ1-5; D not certain. Germline values: CDR1 SEHNR, CDR2 FQNEAQ (reference sequence). The CDR3 has 15 residues. V gave up 4 bases and J gave up 2 bases, with 12 bases separating them. CDR3: CASSSDKTGNQPQHF. The CDR3, as DNA: TGTGCCAGCAGCTCAGACAAAACAGGCAATCAGCCCCAGCATTTT.